These T cell receptor beta chains were read from a single sample in a study of blood T cell repertoires in COVID-19. Assay used: immunoSEQ multiplex PCR; TCRdb lists only in-frame clones, some missing. The table has about 38,000 clones, roughly 89% seen once. Sequencing was done on a sample of peripheral blood. All receptors derive from a human donor in a cohort sampled during active COVID-19. Each CDR3 is given with its conserved first and last residue.

v_call	j_call	cdr3_aa
TRBV6-5	TRBJ1-3	CASAGQVFSGNTIYF
TRBV5-5	TRBJ1-2	CASSLNGRQGHYGYTF
TRBV6-5	TRBJ2-2	CARRTGTSNTGELFF
TRBV5-6	TRBJ2-1	CASGDSGGPKYNEQFF
TRBV4-3	TRBJ2-6	CASGQFSGANVLTF
TRBV5-1	TRBJ2-7	CASSWGGQDSYEQYF
TRBV12-3/TRBV12-4	TRBJ1-5	CASSLAREPQHF
TRBV6-5	TRBJ1-2	CASSYSADRPNYGYTF
TRBV5-4	TRBJ2-7	CASSLVNRGLDEQYF
TRBV5-4	TRBJ2-3	CASSPGGVKVGTQYF
TRBV19	TRBJ1-6	CASKDRVESPLHF
TRBV11-2	TRBJ2-1	CASSLRDYLYNEQFF
TRBV9	TRBJ2-2	CASSVWWDRNTGELFF
TRBV9	TRBJ2-1	CASSARYRSSSYNEQFF
TRBV2	TRBJ1-6	CASSEIMGQGIANNSPLHF
TRBV19	TRBJ2-1	CASSIGRSVEQFF
TRBV5-5	TRBJ2-7	CASSLEGTPSYEQYF
TRBV4-3	TRBJ2-3	CASSQEGTGNTQYF
TRBV5-1	TRBJ1-1	CASSYQGAGTEAFF
TRBV4-1	TRBJ1-1	CASSQGGGRARAEAFF
TRBV27	TRBJ2-1	CASSPWTSGSLSLAEQFF
TRBV4-3	TRBJ1-3	CASSQAPGQSGNTIYF
TRBV28	TRBJ1-2	CATHDPGQGYDGYTF
TRBV6-6	TRBJ2-2	CASSKREDNTGELFF